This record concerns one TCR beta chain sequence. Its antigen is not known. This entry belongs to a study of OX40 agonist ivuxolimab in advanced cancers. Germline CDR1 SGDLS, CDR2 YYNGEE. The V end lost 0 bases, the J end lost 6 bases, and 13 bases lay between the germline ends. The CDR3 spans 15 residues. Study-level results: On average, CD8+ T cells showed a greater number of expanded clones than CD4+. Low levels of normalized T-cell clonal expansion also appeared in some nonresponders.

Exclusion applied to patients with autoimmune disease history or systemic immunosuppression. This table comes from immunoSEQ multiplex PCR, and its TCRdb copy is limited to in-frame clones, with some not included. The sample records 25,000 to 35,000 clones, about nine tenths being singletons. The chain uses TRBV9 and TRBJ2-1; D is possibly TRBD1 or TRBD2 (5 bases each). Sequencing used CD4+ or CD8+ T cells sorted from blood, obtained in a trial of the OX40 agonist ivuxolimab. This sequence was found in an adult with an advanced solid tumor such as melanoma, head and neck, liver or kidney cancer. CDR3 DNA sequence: TGTGCCAGCAGCGTAGCTTGGGGGAGCGGCAATGAGCAGTTCTTC. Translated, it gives CASSVAWGSGNEQFF.